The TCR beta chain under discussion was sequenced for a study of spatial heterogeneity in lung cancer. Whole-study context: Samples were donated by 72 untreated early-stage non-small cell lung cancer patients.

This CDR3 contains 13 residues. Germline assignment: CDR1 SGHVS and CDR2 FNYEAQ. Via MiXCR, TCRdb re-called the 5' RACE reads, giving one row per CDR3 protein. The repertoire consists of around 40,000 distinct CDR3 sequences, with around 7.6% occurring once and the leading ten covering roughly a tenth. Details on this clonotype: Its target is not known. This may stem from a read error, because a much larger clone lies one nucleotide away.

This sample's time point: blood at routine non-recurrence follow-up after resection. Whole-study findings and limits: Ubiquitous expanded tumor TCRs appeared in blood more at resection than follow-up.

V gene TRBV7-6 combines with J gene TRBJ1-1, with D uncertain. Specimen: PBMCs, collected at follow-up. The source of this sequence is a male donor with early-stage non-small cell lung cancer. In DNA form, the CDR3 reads TGTGCCAGCAGCTTTGGACGGAACATTGAAGCTTTCTTT. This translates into CASSFGRNIEAFF.